This T cell receptor beta chain derives from a study of graft-versus-host responses after intestinal transplantation (dated by TCRdb to the early 2020s). The study in broad terms: Multivisceral, liver-intestinal, or isolated intestinal transplants were received by the recipients. All recipients received anti-thymocyte globulin induction followed by maintenance tacrolimus and steroids for around 3 years. Graft-versus-host and host-versus-graft alloreactive T cell clones were tracked in the graft, circulation and bone marrow after intestinal transplantation using bulk TCR-beta CDR3 sequencing. To identify alloreactive clones, pre-transplant mixed lymphocyte reaction products were sequenced and compared with unstimulated pre-transplant donor and recipient T cells. The cohort enrolled approximately 24 intestinal transplant recipients including one retransplant, and a few patients lacking pretransplant specimens were excluded. Donor T cell macrochimerism was defined as a peak of at least 4% donor T cells among recipient peripheral blood mononuclear cells. Rather than being sequenced by the commercial service, samples from a few later patients were sequenced in-house on an Illumina MiSeq and processed with MiXCR.

The investigation overall reported the following: In patients with donor T cell macrochimerism, the allografts had high GvH to HvG T cell clonal ratios. GvH clones were found in recipient bone marrow, and some of the GvH clones appeared earlier in ileal mucosa or blood, which is consistent with an intestinal mucosal origin. The relatively low number and heterogeneity of intestinal transplant patients limited the conclusions. Early after transplant, peak levels of circulating GvH clones were associated with declines in HvG clones.

In the first month after transplant, blood samples were collected up to 4 times, and after that at least monthly when available. Receptors were amplified or captured by the immunoSEQ multiplex PCR assay. For most patients, high-throughput TCR-beta CDR3 sequencing of genomic DNA was performed by Adaptive Biotechnologies. The original methods were these. TCR sequencing data for around 20 patients were retrieved from Adaptive's ImmunoSEQ software; three other patients were processed with MiXCR and VDJtools. Because the origin of CDR3 nucleotide sequences shared between donor and recipient could not be assigned, those sequences were removed. At least 2-fold expansion over unstimulated cells and a minimum CFSE-low frequency of 0.002% (template counts) or 0.001% (read counts) were required for clones to be classified as alloreactive. Mappable clones were those detected in sequenced pre-transplant spleen, lymph node, or MLR CFSE-low populations of the donor or recipient. Cumulative frequency of alloreactive clones was calculated as a percentage of all sequences weighted by copy number. TCRdb carries this immuneACCESS record with in-frame sequences only. Its versions omit some clonotypes, under half of them owing to an unresolved V gene in the studies checked, with the rest unexplained. That table supplies the V and J calls and clone size; D and trimming were determined from the DNA. The sample includes 35,000 to 50,000 clones, with about 94% observed a single time. The ten biggest clones cover roughly 1.5% of the sample.

To note about this clone: Its binding antigen is unknown. Within one base of it there is no much larger clone, and no base qualities were kept.

V is cut back by 1 base and J by 15 bases, with 6 bases in the junction unmatched. The CDR3 contains 11 residues, cysteine and phenylalanine counted. Of all the DNA, just the CDR3 is kept, 33 bases in frame from base 1. The CDR1 and CDR2 encoded by the germline V gene (reference sequence) are DFQATT and SNEGSKA. This clonotype originated in a human patient who received an intestinal transplant, so some T cells may come from the graft donor. The sample was PBMCs, taken approximately 360 days after intestinal transplant. The rearranged segments are TRBV20-1 and TRBJ2-1; 7 bases in the middle match TRBD2. CDR3 reads: CSARAGGGLFF. In nucleotides, the sequence is TGCAGTGCTAGAGCGGGCGGGGGTCTGTTCTTC.